The clone carrying this T cell receptor beta chain was counted a single time. The source of the sample is a study of blood T cell repertoires in COVID-19. Using immunoSEQ multiplex PCR, the repertoire was profiled, and TCRdb retains in-frame clones only, with some absent. In the table there are a few hundred thousand clones, less than 90% of which are singletons. The germline V gene has CDR1 SGHDT and CDR2 YYEEEE. This CDR3 has 15 amino acids. V was pared by 4 bases and J by 8 bases, with 11 bases of the junction left unmatched. The sample comprised peripheral blood. This TCR came from a woman aged 80 or over with COVID-19, enrolled during active disease. The chain recombines TRBV5-6 with TRBJ1-4; 7 bases map to TRBD1. The CDR3 DNA is TGTGCCAGCAGCCGTGACAGGGATCTGAGGGAAAAACTGTTTTTT. Residues: CASSRDRDLREKLFF.